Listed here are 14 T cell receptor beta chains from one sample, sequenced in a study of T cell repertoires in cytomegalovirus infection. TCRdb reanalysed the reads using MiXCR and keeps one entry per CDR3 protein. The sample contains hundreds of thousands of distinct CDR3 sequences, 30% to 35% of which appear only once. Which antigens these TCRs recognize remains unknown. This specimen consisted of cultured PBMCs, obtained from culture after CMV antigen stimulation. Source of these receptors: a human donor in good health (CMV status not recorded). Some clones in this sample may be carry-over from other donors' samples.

The CDR3 DNA reads TGCAGTGCAAGTACAGGGGATCACAATGAGCAGTTCTTC. It encodes CSASTGDHNEQFF. The chain has TRBV20-1 and TRBJ2-1; TRBD1 aligns across 7 bases. CDR1 is DFQATT, CDR2 SNEGSKA, per germline (reference sequence). V gave up 6 bases and J gave up 5 bases; unmatched junction bases: 7. This CDR3 spans 13 amino acids.

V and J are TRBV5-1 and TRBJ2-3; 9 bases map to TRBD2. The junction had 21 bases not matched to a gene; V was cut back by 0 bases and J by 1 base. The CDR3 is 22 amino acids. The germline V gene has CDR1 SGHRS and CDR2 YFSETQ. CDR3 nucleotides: TGCGCCAGCAGCTTGGCCGGTCTCCCCCCCGGCGGTAGCGGGGGACGCACAGATACGCAGTATTTT. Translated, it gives CASSLAGLPPGGSGGRTDTQYF.

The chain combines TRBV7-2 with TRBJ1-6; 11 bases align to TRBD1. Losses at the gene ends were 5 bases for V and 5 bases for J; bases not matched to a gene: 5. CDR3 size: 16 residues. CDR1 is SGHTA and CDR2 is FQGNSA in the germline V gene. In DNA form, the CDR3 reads TGTGCCAGCAGCCGAGGGACAGGGGGGGATAATTCACCCCTCCACTTT. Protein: CASSRGTGGDNSPLHF.

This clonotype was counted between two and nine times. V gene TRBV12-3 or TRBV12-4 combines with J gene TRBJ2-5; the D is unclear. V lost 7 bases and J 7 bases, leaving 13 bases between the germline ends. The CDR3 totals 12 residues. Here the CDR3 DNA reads TGTGCCAGCAATTTCCCTCTGGGGACCCAGTACTTC. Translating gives CASNFPLGTQYF.

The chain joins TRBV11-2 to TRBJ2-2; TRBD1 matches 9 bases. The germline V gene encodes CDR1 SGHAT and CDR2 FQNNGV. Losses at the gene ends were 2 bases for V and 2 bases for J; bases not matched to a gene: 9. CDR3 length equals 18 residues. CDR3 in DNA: TGTGCCAGCAGCTTACCTCCCCGGGACAGGGTAAACACCGGGGAGCTGTTTTTT. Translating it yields CASSLPPRDRVNTGELFF.

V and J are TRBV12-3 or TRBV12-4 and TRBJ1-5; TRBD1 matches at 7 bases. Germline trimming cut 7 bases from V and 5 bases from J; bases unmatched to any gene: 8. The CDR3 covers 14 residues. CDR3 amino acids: CASNNPDRDQPQHF. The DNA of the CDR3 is TGTGCCAGCAATAATCCCGACAGGGATCAGCCCCAGCATTTT.

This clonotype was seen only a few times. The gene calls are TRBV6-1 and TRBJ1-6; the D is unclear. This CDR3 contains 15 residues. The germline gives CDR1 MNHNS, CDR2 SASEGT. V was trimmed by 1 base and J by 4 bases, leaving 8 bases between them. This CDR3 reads CASSEVREYNSPLHF. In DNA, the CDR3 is TGTGCCAGCAGTGAAGTTAGAGAGTATAATTCACCCCTCCACTTT.

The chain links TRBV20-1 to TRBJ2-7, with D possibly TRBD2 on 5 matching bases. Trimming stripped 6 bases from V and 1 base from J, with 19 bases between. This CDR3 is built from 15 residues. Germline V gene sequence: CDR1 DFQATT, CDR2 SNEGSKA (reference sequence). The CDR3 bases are TGCAGTGCCAACTACCTGGAGTCGGGATCCTACGAGCAGTACTTC. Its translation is CSANYLESGSYEQYF.

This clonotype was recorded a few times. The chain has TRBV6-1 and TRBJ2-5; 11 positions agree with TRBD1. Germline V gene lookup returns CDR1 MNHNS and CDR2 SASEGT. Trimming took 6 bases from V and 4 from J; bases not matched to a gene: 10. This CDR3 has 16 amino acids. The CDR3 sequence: CASRPGQGAFGETQYF. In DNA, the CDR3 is TGTGCCAGCAGACCCGGACAGGGGGCTTTTGGAGAGACCCAGTACTTC.

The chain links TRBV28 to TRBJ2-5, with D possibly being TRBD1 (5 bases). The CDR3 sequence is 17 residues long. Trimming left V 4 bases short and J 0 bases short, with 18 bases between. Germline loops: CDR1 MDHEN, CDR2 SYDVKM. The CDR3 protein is CASSSQPRDSYQETQYF. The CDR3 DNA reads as TGTGCCAGCAGTTCTCAGCCCCGAGACAGCTACCAAGAGACCCAGTACTTC. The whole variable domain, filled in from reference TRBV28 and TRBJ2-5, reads DVKVTQSSRYLVKRTGEKVFLECVQDMDHENMFWYRQDPGLGLRLIYFSYDVKMKEKGDIPEGYSVSREKKERFSLILESASTNQTSMYLCASSSQPRDSYQETQYFGPGTRLLVL.

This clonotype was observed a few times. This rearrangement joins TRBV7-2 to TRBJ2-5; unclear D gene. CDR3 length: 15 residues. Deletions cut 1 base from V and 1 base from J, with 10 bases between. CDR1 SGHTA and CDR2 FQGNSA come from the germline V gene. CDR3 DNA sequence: TGTGCCAGCAGCTTAGGGGGTACCCCCCAAGAGACCCAGTACTTC. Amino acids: CASSLGGTPQETQYF. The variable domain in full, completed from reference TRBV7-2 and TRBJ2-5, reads GAGVSQSPSNKVTEKGKDVELRCDPISGHTALYWYRQSLGQGLEFLIYFQGNSAPDKSGLPSDRFSAERTGGSVSTLTIQRTQQEDSAVYLCASSLGGTPQETQYFGPGTRLLVL.

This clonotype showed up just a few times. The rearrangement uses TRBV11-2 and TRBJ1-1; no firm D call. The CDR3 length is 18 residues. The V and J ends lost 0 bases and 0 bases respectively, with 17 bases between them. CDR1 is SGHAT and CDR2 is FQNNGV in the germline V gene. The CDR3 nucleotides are TGTGCCAGCAGCTTAGACTCCTGGGGTGGGGATTTGAACACTGAAGCTTTCTTT. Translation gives CASSLDSWGGDLNTEAFF.

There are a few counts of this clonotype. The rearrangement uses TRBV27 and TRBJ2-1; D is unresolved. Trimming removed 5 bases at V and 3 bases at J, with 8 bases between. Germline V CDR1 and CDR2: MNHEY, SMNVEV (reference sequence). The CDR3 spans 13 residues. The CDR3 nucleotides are TGTGCCAGCAGTGCTACTATCTACAATGAGCAGTTCTTC. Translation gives CASSATIYNEQFF.

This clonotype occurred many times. The CDR3: CASSYGVTDTQYF. CDR3 nucleotides: TGTGCCAGCAGTTACGGAGTAACAGATACGCAGTATTTT. This chain connects TRBV6-5 to TRBJ2-3; D is unclear. V lost 2 bases and J 3 bases, leaving 6 bases between the germline ends. Germline V gives CDR1 MNHEY, CDR2 SVGAGI. The CDR3 runs to 13 residues.